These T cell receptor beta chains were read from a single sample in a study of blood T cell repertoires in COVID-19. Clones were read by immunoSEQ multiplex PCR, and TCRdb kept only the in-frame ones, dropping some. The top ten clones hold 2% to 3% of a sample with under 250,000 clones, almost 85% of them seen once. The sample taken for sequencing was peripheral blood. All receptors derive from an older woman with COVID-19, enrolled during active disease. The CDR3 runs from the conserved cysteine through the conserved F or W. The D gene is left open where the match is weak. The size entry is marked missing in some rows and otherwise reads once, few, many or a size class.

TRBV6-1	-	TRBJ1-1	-	TGTGCCAGCAGTGAACCGGGGAACACTGAAGCTTTCTTT	CASSEPGNTEAFF
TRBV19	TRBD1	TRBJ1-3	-	TGTGCCAGTAGATTACAGGGGCCAAACACCATATATTTT	CASRLQGPNTIYF
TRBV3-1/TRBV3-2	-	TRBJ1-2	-	TGTGCCAGCAGCCAAGAAGGGGATGTTTATGGCTACACCTTC	CASSQEGDVYGYTF
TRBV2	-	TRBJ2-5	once	TGTGCCAGCAGAGAGTCCAGGGTCCAAGAGACCCAGTACTTC	CASRESRVQETQYF
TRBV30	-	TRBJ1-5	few	TGTGCCTGGAGTGTCAGGGGTTATTATCAGCCCCAGCATTTT	CAWSVRGYYQPQHF
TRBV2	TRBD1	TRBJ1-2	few	TGTGCCAGCAGCCCGAATCCAGGGGGTCCCAGACCTCACTATGGCTACACCTTC	CASSPNPGGPRPHYGYTF
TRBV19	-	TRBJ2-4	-	TGTGCCAGTAGTATCGGGGATCTAAACATTCAGTACTTC	CASSIGDLNIQYF
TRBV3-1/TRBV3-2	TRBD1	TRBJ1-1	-	TGTGCCAGCAGCCAACCGGGACAGGGGACCACTGAAGCTTTCTTT	CASSQPGQGTTEAFF
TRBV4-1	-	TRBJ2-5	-	TGCGCCAGCAGCCAAGATCAAGGGGAAACCCAGTACTTC	CASSQDQGETQYF
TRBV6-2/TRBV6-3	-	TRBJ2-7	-	TGTGCCAGCAGTTACTCCTACTACGAGCAGTACTTC	CASSYSYYEQYF
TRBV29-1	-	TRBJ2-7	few	TGCAGCGTTAAACAGGTCCGGAGCTCCTACGAGCAGTACTTC	CSVKQVRSSYEQYF
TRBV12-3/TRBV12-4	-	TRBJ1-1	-	TGTGCCAGCAGGTCTTTCGCTGAAGCTTTCTTT	CASRSFAEAFF
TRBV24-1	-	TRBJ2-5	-	TGTGCCACCGCTCCGGGCGATGGGGCGTATGGGGAGACCCAGTACTTC	CATAPGDGAYGETQYF
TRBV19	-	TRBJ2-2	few	TGTGCCAGTAGGAAGGGACAAGAGAACACCGGGGAGCTGTTTTTT	CASRKGQENTGELFF
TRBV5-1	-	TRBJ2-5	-	TGCGCCAGCAGCTTTGGGGGGTACCAAGAGACCCAGTACTTC	CASSFGGYQETQYF
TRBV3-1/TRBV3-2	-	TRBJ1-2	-	TGTGCCAGCAGCCAAGAGAAGGGTCGGGGCTATGGCTACACCTTC	CASSQEKGRGYGYTF
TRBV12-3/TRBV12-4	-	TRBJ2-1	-	TGTGCCAGCAGTTCTCTCTCTATGAATGAGCAGTTCTTC	CASSSLSMNEQFF
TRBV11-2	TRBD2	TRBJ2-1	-	TGTGCCAGCAGCTCCTCGGGGTGGGAGGGCCTCTACAATGAGCAGTTCTTC	CASSSSGWEGLYNEQFF
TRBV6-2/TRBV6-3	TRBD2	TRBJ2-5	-	TGTGCCAGCAGCGGTTACGGGGGACTAGCAGTCCAAGAGACCCAGTACTTC	CASSGYGGLAVQETQYF
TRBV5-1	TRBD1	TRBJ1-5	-	TGCGCCAGCAGCCAAGGGGGCGCCGGTCAGCCCCAGCATTTT	CASSQGGAGQPQHF
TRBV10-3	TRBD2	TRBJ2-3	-	TGTGCCATCAGTGAGTCCCTCCCGGGACTAGAAACAGATACGCAGTATTTT	CAISESLPGLETDTQYF
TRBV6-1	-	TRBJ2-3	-	TGTGCCAGCAGTGAATATACTGATACGCAGTATTTT	CASSEYTDTQYF
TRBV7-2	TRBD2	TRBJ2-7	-	TGTGCCAGCAGCTCTAGCGGGAGGGCCAGCGAGCAGTACTTC	CASSSSGRASEQYF
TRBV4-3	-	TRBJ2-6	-	TGCGCCAGCAGCCAAGGTCCGGGGTACGGGGCCAACGTCCTGACTTTC	CASSQGPGYGANVLTF
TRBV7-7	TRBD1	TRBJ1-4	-	TGTGCTAGCAGCCCGCAGGGGGGTGAAAAACTGTTTTTT	CASSPQGGEKLFF
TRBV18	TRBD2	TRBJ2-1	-	TGTGCCAGCTCACCAAAGCGGGAGGGCAACAATGAGCAGTTCTTC	CASSPKREGNNEQFF
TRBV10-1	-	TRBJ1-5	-	TGCGCCAACGGAGGACAGCTAATCAAGCCCCAGCATTTT	CANGGQLIKPQHF
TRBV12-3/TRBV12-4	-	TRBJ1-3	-	TGTGCCAGCAGTCCGAGTGGAAACACCATATATTTT	CASSPSGNTIYF
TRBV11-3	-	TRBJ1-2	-	TGTGCCAGCAGCCTTACAGGTCGGGGCTACACCTTC	CASSLTGRGYTF
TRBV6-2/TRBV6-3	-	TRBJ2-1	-	TGTGCCAGCAGTTACTCGCTTGGCGGTGAGGATATGAACTACAATGAGCAGTTCTTC	CASSYSLGGEDMNYNEQFF
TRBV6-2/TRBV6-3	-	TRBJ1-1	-	TGTGCCAGCAGTTACTTCACAGGAAGGAATGAAGCTTTCTTT	CASSYFTGRNEAFF
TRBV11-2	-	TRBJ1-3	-	TGTGCCAGCAGCCCTCACAGAGTACTTGCTGGAAACACCATATATTTT	CASSPHRVLAGNTIYF
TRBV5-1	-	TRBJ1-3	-	TGCGCCAGCAGCTTGGAACAGGGTGATTATGGAAACACCATATATTTT	CASSLEQGDYGNTIYF
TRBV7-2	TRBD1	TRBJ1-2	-	TGTGCCAGCAGCTCGCCGGGACAGGGGGTATATGGCTACACCTTC	CASSSPGQGVYGYTF
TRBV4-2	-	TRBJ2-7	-	TGTGCCAGCAGCCAAGGGGAGGTGACGGGAAGGAACGAGCAGTACTTC	CASSQGEVTGRNEQYF
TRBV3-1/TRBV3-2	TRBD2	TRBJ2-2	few	TGTGCCAGCAGCAACCTACTAGCGGGAGACGTGGCGGACACCGGGGAGCTGTTTTTT	CASSNLLAGDVADTGELFF
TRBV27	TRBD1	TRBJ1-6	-	TGTGCCAGCAGTCTCGAGACAGGGACGGATTCACCCCTCCACTTT	CASSLETGTDSPLHF
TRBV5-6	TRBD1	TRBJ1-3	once	TGTGCCAGCAGCTTTTACAGGGGAGACGGAAACACCATATATTTT	CASSFYRGDGNTIYF
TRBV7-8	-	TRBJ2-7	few	TGTGCCAGCAGCCCCCCGGGAAGTAACCGTCGGTACGAGCAGTACTTC	CASSPPGSNRRYEQYF
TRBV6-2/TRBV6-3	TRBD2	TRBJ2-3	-	TGTGCCAGCAGTAATACACTCATCGGACTAGCGGGTCCAGATACGCAGTATTTT	CASSNTLIGLAGPDTQYF
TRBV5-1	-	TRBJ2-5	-	TGCGCCAGCAGCTTGAGCGTGTCAGCACAAGAGACCCAGTACTTC	CASSLSVSAQETQYF
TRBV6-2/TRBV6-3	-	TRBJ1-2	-	TGTGCCAGCAGCCGGGGAGGCGGAGCTAACTATGGCTACACCTTC	CASSRGGGANYGYTF
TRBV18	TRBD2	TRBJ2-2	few	TGTGCCAGCTCACCGCCTGGGCTAGCGGGCACCGGGGAGCTGTTTTTT	CASSPPGLAGTGELFF
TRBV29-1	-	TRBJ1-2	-	TGCAGCGCGGACACCACGGAGGCGAAGGGCTACACCTTC	CSADTTEAKGYTF
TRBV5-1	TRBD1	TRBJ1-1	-	TGCGCCAGCAACACAGGGGACATTTTGAACACTGAAGCTTTCTTT	CASNTGDILNTEAFF